The clone carrying this TCR beta chain showed up just a few times. Each sample yielded at least 6.5 million isolated PBMCs. This entry is derived from a study of blood T cells in healthy people across ages. Primed by a sample-barcoded 5' primer and a J-beta primer mix, a second PCR proceeded for about 6 to 11 cycles. Each CDR3 protein is one row after TCRdb ran MiXCR on the 5' RACE reads. The sample has under 2 million distinct CDR3 sequences; about 35% are singletons. In germline, CDR1 is KGHDR, CDR2 SFDVKD. CDR3 length: 16 residues. Sample: blood. The rearrangement joins TRBV24-1 to TRBJ2-7; D assignment may be TRBD1 or TRBD2 (5 bases each). The J call may be faulty, since TRBJ2-5 better matches the DNA end. This sequence originates from a woman aged 25 to 39 in good health. CDR3 in DNA: TGTGCCACCAGTGATCGGGGTCCCAAAGGGGAGGAGACCCAGTACTTC. Its translation: CATSDRGPKGEETQYF.